This T cell receptor beta chain came from a study of T cells in Graves' hyperthyroidism and ophthalmopathy. There were TCR beta CDR3 regions amplified from RNA transcripts. HTBI primers drove first-round RT-PCR of the TCR CDR3. One entry per CDR3 protein, called by TCRdb with MiXCR from the multiplex PCR reads. The table shows roughly 650,000 distinct CDR3 sequences, with roughly 16% occurring only once. This clonotype was seen a few times. Each ophthalmopathy patient scored at least 3 on the Clinical Activity Score and at least 4 on NOSPECS grade, with duration under 3 months. It was uncontrolled infection, other autoimmune disease, pregnancy or lactation that excluded patients. CDR1 is SGHRS, CDR2 YFSETQ, per germline. Germline trimming cut 7 bases from V and 2 bases from J; bases unmatched to any gene: 5. The CDR3 is 14 residues long.

V and J are TRBV5-1 and TRBJ2-1, with 8 positions matching TRBD2. This TCR came from a woman aged 40-49 years with Graves' ophthalmopathy. The sequencing sample was made of blood. The CDR3 nucleotides read TGCGCCAGCTCTACAGCGGGGGCCTACAATGAGCAGTTCTTC. The encoded protein is CASSTAGAYNEQFF.